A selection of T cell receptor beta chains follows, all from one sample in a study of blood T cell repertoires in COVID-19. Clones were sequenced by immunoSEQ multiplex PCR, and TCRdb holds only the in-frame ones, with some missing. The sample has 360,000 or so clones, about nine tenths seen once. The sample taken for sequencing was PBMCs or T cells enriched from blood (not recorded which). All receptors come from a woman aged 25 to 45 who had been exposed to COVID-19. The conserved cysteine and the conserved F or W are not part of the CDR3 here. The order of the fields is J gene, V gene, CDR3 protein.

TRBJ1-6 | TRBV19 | ARDRGFDNSPLH
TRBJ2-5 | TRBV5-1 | ASSLIGKETQY
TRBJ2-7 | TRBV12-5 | ASGGGTSGAGQY
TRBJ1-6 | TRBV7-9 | ASSSTSDRGSLH
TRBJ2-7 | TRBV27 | ASSLSVGNYEQY
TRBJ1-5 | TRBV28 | ASSSSKQGARQPQH
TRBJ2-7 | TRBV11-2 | ASSFLVEQY
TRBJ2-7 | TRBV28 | ASSSLAGAYEQY
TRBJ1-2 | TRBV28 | ASSLDLRGAYGYT
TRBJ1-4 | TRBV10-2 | ASSTGQGRPTNEKLF
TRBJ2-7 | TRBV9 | ASSVVLADSYEQY
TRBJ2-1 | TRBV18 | ASSPLALAGGQGNEQF
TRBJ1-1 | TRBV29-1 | SVEEATGGLNTEAF
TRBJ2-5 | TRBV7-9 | ASSRQEYQETQY
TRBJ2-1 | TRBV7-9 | ASSSSLTGLSDNEQF
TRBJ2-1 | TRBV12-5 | ASGLTSGGVYEQF
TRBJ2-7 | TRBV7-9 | ASSLARVYEQY
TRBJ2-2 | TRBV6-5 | ASSYSSSGELF
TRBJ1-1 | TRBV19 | ASSPRQGIYLNTEAF
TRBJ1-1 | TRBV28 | ASSSSLAGRGTEAF
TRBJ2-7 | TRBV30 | AWSAGAGYEQY
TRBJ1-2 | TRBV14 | ASSQFPSSLYT
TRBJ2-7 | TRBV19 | ASSIDRDSYEQY
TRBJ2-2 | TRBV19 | ASSIAPIGTGELF